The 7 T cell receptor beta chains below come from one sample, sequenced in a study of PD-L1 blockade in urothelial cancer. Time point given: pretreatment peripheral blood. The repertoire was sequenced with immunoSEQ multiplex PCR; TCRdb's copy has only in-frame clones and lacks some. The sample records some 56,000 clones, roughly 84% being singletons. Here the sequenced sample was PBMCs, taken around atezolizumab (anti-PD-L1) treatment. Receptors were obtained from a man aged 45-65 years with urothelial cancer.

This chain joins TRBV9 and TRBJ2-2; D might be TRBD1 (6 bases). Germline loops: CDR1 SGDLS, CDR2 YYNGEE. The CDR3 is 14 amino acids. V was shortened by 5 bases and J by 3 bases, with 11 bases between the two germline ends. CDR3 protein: CASSATGHTGELFF. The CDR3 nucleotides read TGTGCCAGCAGTGCGACAGGACACACCGGGGAGCTGTTTTTT.

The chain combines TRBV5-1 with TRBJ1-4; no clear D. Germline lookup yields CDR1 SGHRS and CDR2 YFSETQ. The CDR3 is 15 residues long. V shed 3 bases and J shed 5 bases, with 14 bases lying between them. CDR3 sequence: CASSSTYQKNEKLFF. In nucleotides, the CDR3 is TGCGCCAGCAGCTCGACTTACCAGAAGAATGAAAAACTGTTTTTT.

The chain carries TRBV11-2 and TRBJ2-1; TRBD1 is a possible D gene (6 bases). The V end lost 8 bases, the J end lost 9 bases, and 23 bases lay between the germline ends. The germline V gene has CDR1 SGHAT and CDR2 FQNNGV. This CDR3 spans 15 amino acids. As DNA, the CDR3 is TGTGCCAGCTCCCCTCAGGCCAGACAGGCGGGTGAGCAGTTCTTC. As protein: CASSPQARQAGEQFF.

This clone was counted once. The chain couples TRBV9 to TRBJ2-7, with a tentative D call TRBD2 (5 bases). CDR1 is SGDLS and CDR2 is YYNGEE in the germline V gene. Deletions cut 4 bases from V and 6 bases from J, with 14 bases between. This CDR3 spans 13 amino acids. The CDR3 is CASSPRFAGEQYF. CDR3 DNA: TGTGCCAGCAGCCCGCGCTTTGCGGGCGAGCAGTACTTC.

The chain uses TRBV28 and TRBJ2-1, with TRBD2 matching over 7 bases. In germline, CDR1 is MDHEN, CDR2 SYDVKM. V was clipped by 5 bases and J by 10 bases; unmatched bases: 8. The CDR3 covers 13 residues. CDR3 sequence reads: CASSRQGLVEQFF. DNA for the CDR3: TGTGCCAGCAGTCGCCAAGGACTAGTCGAGCAGTTCTTC.

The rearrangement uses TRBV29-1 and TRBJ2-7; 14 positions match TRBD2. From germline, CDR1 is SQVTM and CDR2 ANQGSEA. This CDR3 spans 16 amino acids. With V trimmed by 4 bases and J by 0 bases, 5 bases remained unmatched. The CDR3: CSVVGLAGGYSYEQYF. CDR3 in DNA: TGCAGCGTTGTAGGACTAGCGGGAGGTTACTCCTACGAGCAGTACTTC.

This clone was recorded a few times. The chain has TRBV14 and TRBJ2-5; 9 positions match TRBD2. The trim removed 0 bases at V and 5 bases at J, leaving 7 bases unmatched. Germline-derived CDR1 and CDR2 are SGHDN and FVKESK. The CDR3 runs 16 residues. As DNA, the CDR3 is TGTGCCAGCAGCCAAGATAGCGGGAGCGTCGCGGAGACCCAGTACTTC. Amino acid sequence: CASSQDSGSVAETQYF. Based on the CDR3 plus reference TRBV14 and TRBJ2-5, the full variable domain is EAGVTQFPSHSVIEKGQTVTLRCDPISGHDNLYWYRRVMGKEIKFLLHFVKESKQDESGMPNNRFLAERTGGTYSTLKVQPAELEDSGVYFCASSQDSGSVAETQYFGPGTRLLVL.